This T cell receptor (beta chain) originates from a study of shared clonotypes between healthy human individuals. Regarding this clone: The antigen is not known.

Clones were read by immunoSEQ multiplex PCR, and TCRdb kept only the in-frame ones, dropping some. In the table there are around 2,000,000 clones, about 93% of which are singletons. Positive CCR7 selection of CD45RO-negative cells yielded the naive CD8 cells, and terminally differentiated effector memory CD45RA+ cells were excluded. General study results and limits: Generation probabilities of non-shared clonotypes were lower (relative to those shared by all four donors).

Source material: naive CD8+ T cells from PBMCs. This TCR derives from a man aged 18 to 29 in good health. Some clones in this sample may be carry-over from other donors' samples.

CDR3 region: CASSDPSRESSTDTQYF. The CDR3 nucleotides read TGCGCCAGCAGTGACCCTTCCAGGGAATCTAGCACAGATACGCAGTATTTT. The chain employs TRBV10-1 and TRBJ2-3; D might be TRBD1 (5 bases). Germline V gene lookup returns CDR1 WNHNN and CDR2 SYGVQD (reference sequence). This CDR3 is built from 17 residues. V was shortened by 3 bases and J by 0 bases, with 16 bases between the two germline ends.